The 9 T cell receptor beta chains below were found in one sample sequenced in a study of cytomegalovirus exposure and HLA in healthy donors. In the PCR, 60 Vbeta and 13 Jbeta primers were used. Method: immunoSEQ multiplex PCR; TCRdb's copy keeps in-frame clones and lacks some. The sample has roughly 150,000 clones; about four fifths are singletons. Sequenced: PBMCs. Every receptor here comes from a woman between 40 and 55 years old in good health and CMV-seropositive.

V usage is TRBV4-2 and J usage is TRBJ2-7, with D tentatively TRBD2 (7 bases). This CDR3 contains 15 residues. Trimming cost V 0 bases and J 5 bases, with 14 bases left between them. CDR1 and CDR2 from the germline V gene are LGHNA and YNFKEQ. CDR3 in amino acids: CASSQDNRGGDEQYF. As DNA, the CDR3 is TGTGCCAGCAGCCAAGATAACCGAGGGGGGGACGAGCAGTACTTC.

The CDR3, as DNA: TGCGCCAGCAGCTTGGCTGTAGACTATAATTCACCCCTCCACTTT. As protein: CASSLAVDYNSPLHF. The chain joins TRBV5-1 to TRBJ1-6; D is ambiguous. CDR3 length equals 15 residues. Looked up from germline, CDR1 is SGHRS and CDR2 is YFSETQ. V was clipped by 0 bases and J by 3 bases, with 7 bases between them.

The chain joins TRBV7-2 to TRBJ2-5; 11 bases align to TRBD2. This CDR3 has 17 residues. Losses at the gene ends were 5 bases for V and 2 bases for J; bases not matched to a gene: 10. Germline CDR1 reads SGHTA; CDR2 reads FQGNSA. The CDR3 nucleotides read TGTGCCAGCAGCCTTAGGGTGACTAGCGGGGCGCAAGAGACCCAGTACTTC. Translated, it gives CASSLRVTSGAQETQYF.

The CDR3 reads CASQSVGGPGEQFF. The CDR3 bases are TGTGCCAGCCAATCCGTGGGGGGGCCGGGGGAGCAGTTCTTC. The rearrangement links TRBV27 to TRBJ2-1; D perhaps matches TRBD2 (7 bases). The CDR3 spans 14 residues. Germline values: CDR1 MNHEY, CDR2 SMNVEV (reference sequence). Trimming left V 8 bases short and J 10 bases short, with 21 bases between.

V gene TRBV5-4 combines with J gene TRBJ1-1, with unresolved D. The CDR3 sequence is 15 residues long. The V and J ends lost 4 bases and 2 bases respectively, with 15 bases between them. Germline V CDR1 and CDR2: SGHNT, YYREEE (reference sequence). Here the CDR3 reads CASSGRGKDNTEAFF. The CDR3 bases are TGTGCCAGCAGCGGGCGGGGAAAGGATAACACTGAAGCTTTCTTT.

The chain joins TRBV30 to TRBJ2-7; weak D call: TRBD1 (6 bases). Trimming took 2 bases from V and 4 from J, leaving 21 bases between them. Germline V gene data show CDR1 as GTSNPN and CDR2 as SVGIG (reference sequence). CDR3 size: 16 residues. The CDR3 loop reads CAWSIPAGRGRYEQYF. As DNA, the CDR3 is TGTGCCTGGAGTATACCCGCGGGCAGGGGAAGGTACGAGCAGTACTTC.

The CDR3 loop is CASSQERCGTVPSGANVLTF. CDR3 coding DNA: TGCGCCAGCAGTCAAGAAAGGTGCGGGACAGTTCCCTCTGGGGCCAACGTCCTGACTTTC. V is TRBV23-1 and J is TRBJ2-6, with D tentatively TRBD1 (7 bases). TRBV23-1 is designated an ORF whose function remains uncertain. The V end was cut by 2 bases, the J end by 0 bases, with 20 bases between. This CDR3 spans 20 amino acids.

CDR3 region: CASRNGQGAQEQYF. The DNA of the CDR3 is TGTGCCAGTAGGAATGGACAGGGGGCGCAAGAGCAGTACTTC. This chain links TRBV19 with TRBJ2-7, with 11 bases that match TRBD1. CDR1 and CDR2 (germline): LNHDA, SQIVND (reference sequence). Trimming took 6 bases from V and 7 from J; bases not matched to a gene: 8. The CDR3 length is 14 residues.

The chain recombines TRBV6-1 with TRBJ2-7; perhaps TRBD2 as D (6 bases). V was shortened by 7 bases and J by 1 base, with 17 bases between the two germline ends. CDR1 and CDR2 (germline): MNHNS, SASEGT. The CDR3 is 15 amino acids. CDR3 nucleotides: TGTGCCAGCAAGGTCGAAGTAGCGGCATCCTACGAGCAGTACTTC. Encoded protein: CASKVEVAASYEQYF.